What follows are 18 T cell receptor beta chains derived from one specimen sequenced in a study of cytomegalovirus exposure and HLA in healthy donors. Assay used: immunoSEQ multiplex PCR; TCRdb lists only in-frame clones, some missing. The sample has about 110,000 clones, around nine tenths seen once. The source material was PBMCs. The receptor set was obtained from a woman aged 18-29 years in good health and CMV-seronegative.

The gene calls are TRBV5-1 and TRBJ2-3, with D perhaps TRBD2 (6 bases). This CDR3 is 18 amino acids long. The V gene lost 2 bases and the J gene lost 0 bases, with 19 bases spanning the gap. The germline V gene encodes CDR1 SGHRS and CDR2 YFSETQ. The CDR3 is CASSLRIPGLSSTDTQYF. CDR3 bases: TGCGCCAGCAGCTTACGTATTCCTGGACTATCCAGCACAGATACGCAGTATTTT.

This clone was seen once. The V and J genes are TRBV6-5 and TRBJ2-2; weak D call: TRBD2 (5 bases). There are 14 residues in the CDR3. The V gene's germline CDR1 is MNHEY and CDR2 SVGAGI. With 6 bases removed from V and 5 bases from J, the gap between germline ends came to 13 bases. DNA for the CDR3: TGTGCCAGCAGCTCCACCCGCGGGACCGGGGAGCTGTTTTTT. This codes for CASSSTRGTGELFF.

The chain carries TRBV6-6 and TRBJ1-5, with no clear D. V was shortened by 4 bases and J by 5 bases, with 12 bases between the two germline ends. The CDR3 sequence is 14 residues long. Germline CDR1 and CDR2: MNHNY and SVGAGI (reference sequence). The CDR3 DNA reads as TGTGCCAGCAGTTTTGTTTCCGCGGATCAGCCCCAGCATTTT. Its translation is CASSFVSADQPQHF.

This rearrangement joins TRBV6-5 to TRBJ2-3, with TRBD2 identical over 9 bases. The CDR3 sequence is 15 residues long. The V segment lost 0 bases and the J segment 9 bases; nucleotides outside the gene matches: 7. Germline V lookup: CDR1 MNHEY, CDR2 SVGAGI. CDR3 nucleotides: TGTGCCAGCAGTTACTCCCGCGGGGGGGCCCTAACGCAGTATTTT. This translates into CASSYSRGGALTQYF.

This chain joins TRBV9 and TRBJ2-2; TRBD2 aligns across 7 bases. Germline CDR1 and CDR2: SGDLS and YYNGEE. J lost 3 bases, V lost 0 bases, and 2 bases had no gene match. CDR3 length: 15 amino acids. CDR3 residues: CASSVAAGHTGELFF. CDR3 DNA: TGTGCCAGCAGCGTAGCAGCGGGGCACACCGGGGAGCTGTTTTTT.

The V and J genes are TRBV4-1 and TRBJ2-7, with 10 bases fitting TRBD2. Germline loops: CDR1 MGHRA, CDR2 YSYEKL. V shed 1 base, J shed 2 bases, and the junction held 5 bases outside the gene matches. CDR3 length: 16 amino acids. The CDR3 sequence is CASSQVMTSGPYEQYF. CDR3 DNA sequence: TGCGCCAGCAGCCAAGTAATGACTAGCGGGCCCTACGAGCAGTACTTC.

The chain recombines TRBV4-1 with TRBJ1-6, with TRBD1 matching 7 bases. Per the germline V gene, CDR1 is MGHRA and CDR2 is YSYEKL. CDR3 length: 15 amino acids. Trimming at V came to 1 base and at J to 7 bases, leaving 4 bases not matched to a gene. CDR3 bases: TGCGCCAGCAGCCAAGTGGGACAGACAAATTCACCCCTCCACTTT. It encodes CASSQVGQTNSPLHF.

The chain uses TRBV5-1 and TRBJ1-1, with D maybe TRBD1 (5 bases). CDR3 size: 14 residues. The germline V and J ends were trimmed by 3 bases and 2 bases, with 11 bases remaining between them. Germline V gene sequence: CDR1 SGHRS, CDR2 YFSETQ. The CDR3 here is CASSSRTTNTEAFF. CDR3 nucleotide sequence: TGCGCCAGCAGCTCAAGGACAACCAACACTGAAGCTTTCTTT.

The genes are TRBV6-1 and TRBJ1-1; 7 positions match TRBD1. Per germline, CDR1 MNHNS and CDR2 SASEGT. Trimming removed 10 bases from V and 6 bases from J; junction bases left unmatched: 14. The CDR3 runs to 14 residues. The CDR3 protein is CATTNRGGRAEAFF. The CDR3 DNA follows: TGTGCCACTACAAACAGGGGCGGTCGGGCTGAAGCTTTCTTT.

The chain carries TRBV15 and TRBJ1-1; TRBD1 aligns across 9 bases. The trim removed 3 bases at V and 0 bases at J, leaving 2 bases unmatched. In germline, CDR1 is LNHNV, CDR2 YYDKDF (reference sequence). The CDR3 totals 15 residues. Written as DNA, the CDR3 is TGTGCCACCAGCAGGGACAGGGGCCTGAACACTGAAGCTTTCTTT. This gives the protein CATSRDRGLNTEAFF.

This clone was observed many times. The CDR3 region has the DNA TGCAGCGGAACGGACAGGGACGAGCAGTACTTC. It yields the protein CSGTDRDEQYF. The V call is TRBV29-1, the J call TRBJ2-7; 8 bases are shared with TRBD1. The CDR3 is 11 residues long. Germline CDR1 SQVTM, CDR2 ANQGSEA. J lost 5 bases, V lost 7 bases, and 4 bases had no gene match.

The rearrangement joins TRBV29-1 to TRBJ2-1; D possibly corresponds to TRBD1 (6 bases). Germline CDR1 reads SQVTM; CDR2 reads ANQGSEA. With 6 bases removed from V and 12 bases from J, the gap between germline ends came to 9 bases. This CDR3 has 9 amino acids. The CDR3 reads CSVQGTQFF. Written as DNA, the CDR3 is TGCAGCGTACAGGGTACGCAGTTCTTC.

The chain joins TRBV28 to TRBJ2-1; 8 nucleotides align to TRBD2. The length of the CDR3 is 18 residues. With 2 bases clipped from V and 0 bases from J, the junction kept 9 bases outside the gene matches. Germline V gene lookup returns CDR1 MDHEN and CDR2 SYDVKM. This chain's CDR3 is CASSLHPGAGGSYNEQFF. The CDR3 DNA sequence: TGTGCCAGCAGTTTACATCCTGGGGCGGGGGGCTCCTACAATGAGCAGTTCTTC.

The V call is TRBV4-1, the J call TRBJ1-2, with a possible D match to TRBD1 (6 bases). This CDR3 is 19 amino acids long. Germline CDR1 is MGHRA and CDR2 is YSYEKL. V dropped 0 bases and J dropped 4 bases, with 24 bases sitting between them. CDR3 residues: CASSQERMGRGPTFYGYTF. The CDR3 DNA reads TGCGCCAGCAGCCAAGAAAGGATGGGCAGGGGACCTACCTTCTATGGCTACACCTTC.

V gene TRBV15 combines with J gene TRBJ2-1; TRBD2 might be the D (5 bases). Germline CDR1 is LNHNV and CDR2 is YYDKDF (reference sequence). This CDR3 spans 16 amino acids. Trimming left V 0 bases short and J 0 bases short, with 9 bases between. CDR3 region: CATSRERASSYNEQFF. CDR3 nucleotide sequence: TGTGCCACCAGCAGAGAGCGGGCGAGCTCCTACAATGAGCAGTTCTTC.

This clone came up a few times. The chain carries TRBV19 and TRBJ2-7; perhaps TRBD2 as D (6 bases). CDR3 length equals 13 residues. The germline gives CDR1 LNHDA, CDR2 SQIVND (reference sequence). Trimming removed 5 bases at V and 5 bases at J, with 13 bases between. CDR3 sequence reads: CASSVNSGHEQYF. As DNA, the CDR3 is TGTGCCAGTAGTGTTAATAGCGGACACGAGCAGTACTTC.

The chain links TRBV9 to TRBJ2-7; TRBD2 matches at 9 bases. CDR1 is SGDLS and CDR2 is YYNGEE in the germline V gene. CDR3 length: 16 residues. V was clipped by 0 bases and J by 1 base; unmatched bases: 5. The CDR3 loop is CASSVGELAGSYEQYF. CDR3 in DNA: TGTGCCAGCAGCGTAGGGGAACTAGCGGGTTCCTACGAGCAGTACTTC.

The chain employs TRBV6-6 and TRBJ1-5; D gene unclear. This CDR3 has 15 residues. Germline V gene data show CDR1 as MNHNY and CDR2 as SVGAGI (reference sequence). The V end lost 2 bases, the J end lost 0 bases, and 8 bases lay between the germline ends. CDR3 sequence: CASSYEDRSNQPQHF. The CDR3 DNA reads TGTGCCAGCAGTTACGAGGATCGTAGCAATCAGCCCCAGCATTTT.